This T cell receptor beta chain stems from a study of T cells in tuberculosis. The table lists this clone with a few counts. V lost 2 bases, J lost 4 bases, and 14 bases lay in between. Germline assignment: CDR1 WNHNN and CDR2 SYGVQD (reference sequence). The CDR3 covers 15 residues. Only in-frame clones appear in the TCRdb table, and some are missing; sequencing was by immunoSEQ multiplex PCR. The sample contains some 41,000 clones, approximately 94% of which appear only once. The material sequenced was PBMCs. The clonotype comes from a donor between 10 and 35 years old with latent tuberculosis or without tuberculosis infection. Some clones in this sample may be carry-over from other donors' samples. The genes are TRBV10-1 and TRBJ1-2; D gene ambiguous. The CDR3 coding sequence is TGCGCCAGCAGTGAGAATCTTTCGGGGTTCTATGGCTACACCTTC. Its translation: CASSENLSGFYGYTF.